These 12 T cell receptor beta chains were all obtained from the same sample, sequenced in a study of CD8 T cells in Susac syndrome. After extraction with the RNeasy kit, roughly 0.5 to 1 ug of the RNA was reverse transcribed using random hexamers. TCRdb reprocessed the immunoSEQ multiplex PCR reads with MiXCR, giving one entry per CDR3 protein. The sample contains fewer than 90,000 distinct CDR3 sequences, around 93% of which appear only once. The sample taken for sequencing was CD8+ T cells from PBMCs. These receptor sequences come from a human donor with Susac syndrome.

The chain is built from TRBV9 and TRBJ2-1, with a possible D match to TRBD2 (5 bases). Between the trimmed V and J ends, which lost 1 base and 12 bases, there was a span of 17 bases. From germline, CDR1 is SGDLS and CDR2 YYNGEE. The length of the CDR3 is 14 residues. The CDR3 DNA follows: TGTGCCAGCAGCGTAAGGTGGGAGACAACCGGGCAGTTCTTC. Its protein product is CASSVRWETTGQFF.

This chain links TRBV5-1 with TRBJ2-3; 13 bases are a match to TRBD2. Germline CDR1 is SGHRS and CDR2 is YFSETQ. V was pared by 2 bases and J by 2 bases, with 5 bases of the junction left unmatched. The CDR3 length is 17 residues. The CDR3 reads CASSFGLAGVLTDTQYF. The DNA for the CDR3 is TGCGCCAGCAGCTTCGGACTAGCGGGGGTCCTCACAGATACGCAGTATTTT.

The chain joins TRBV7-9 to TRBJ1-3, with no clear D. From germline, CDR1 is SEHNR and CDR2 FQNEAQ (reference sequence). Trimming took off 2 bases at V and 2 bases at J, with 22 bases between the two ends. The CDR3 is 19 residues long. This chain's CDR3 is CASSLLRLSPRRAGNTIYF. CDR3 DNA: TGTGCCAGCAGCTTATTGAGGTTGTCGCCGAGGCGGGCTGGAAACACCATATATTTT.

This rearrangement joins TRBV6-6 to TRBJ1-2, with D unresolved. V lost 1 base to trimming and J lost 3 bases, with 9 bases between them. Germline V CDR1 and CDR2: MNHNY, SVGAGI (reference sequence). The CDR3 sequence is 14 residues long. CDR3 region: CASSYWPGDYGYTF. The CDR3 DNA follows: TGTGCCAGCAGTTACTGGCCAGGCGACTATGGCTACACCTTC.

The chain joins TRBV20-1 to TRBJ2-5; 11 bases fit TRBD2. CDR3 length: 13 amino acids. CDR1 and CDR2 (germline): DFQATT, SNEGSKA (reference sequence). V lost 3 bases to trimming and J lost 6 bases; unmatched junction nucleotides: 3. CDR3 protein: CSARTSGEQTQYF. The CDR3, as DNA: TGCAGTGCTAGGACTAGCGGGGAACAGACCCAGTACTTC.

This clonotype was seen a handful of times. The V gene is TRBV14, the J gene TRBJ2-7; 8 bases are shared with TRBD1. V gave up 5 bases and J gave up 3 bases; unmatched junction bases: 6. CDR1 is SGHDN and CDR2 is FVKESK in the germline V gene. The CDR3 length is 14 residues. CDR3 DNA: TGTGCCAGCAGCGACCGGACAGGGTACTACGAGCAGTACTTC. As protein: CASSDRTGYYEQYF.

The V call is TRBV27, the J call TRBJ2-2, with a weak D call TRBD2 (6 bases). In germline, CDR1 is MNHEY, CDR2 SMNVEV (reference sequence). V was clipped by 6 bases and J by 6 bases, with 14 bases between them. The CDR3 runs to 14 residues. The CDR3 DNA follows: TGTGCCAGCAGCCGACTAGGTTCCCCCGGGGAGCTGTTTTTT. Encoded protein: CASSRLGSPGELFF.

This chain joins TRBV29-1 and TRBJ2-2; the D is unclear. Germline V lookup: CDR1 SQVTM, CDR2 ANQGSEA. The CDR3 extends over 14 amino acids. V gave up 4 bases and J gave up 3 bases, with 12 bases separating them. The CDR3 region has the DNA TGCAGCGTTGCGTATACTGCAGACACCGGGGAGCTGTTTTTT. Translated, it gives CSVAYTADTGELFF.

This chain uses TRBV18 with TRBJ1-3; D possibly corresponds to TRBD1 (5 bases). The germline CDR1 and CDR2 sequences are KGHSH and LQKENI. The V and J ends lost 1 base and 6 bases respectively, with 13 bases between them. This CDR3 region has 15 residues. The CDR3 DNA is TGTGCCAGCTCACCACTTCCCAGGGACGAAAACACCATATATTTT. It codes for CASSPLPRDENTIYF.

The chain recombines TRBV6-6 with TRBJ2-1, with D maybe TRBD2 (6 bases). Trimming shortened V by 0 bases and J by 3 bases, and 9 bases separated the two germline ends. The CDR3 loop spans 15 amino acids. CDR1 and CDR2 from the germline V gene are MNHNY and SVGAGI (reference sequence). This CDR3 reads CASSYSGRNYNEQFF. The CDR3 region has the DNA TGTGCCAGCAGTTACTCCGGGAGAAACTACAATGAGCAGTTCTTC.

The chain is built from TRBV7-9 and TRBJ1-1; D not resolved. CDR3 length: 15 residues. The ends were cut back, 5 bases at V and 5 bases at J, with 18 bases in the middle. Looked up from germline, CDR1 is SEHNR and CDR2 is FQNEAQ (reference sequence). As DNA, the CDR3 is TGTGCCAGCAGCCCGGAGGCCAGGAGGTATACTGAAGCTTTCTTT. Its protein is CASSPEARRYTEAFF.

The chain combines TRBV20-1 with TRBJ2-1, with 8 positions matching TRBD2. Germline-derived CDR1 and CDR2 are DFQATT and SNEGSKA (reference sequence). V was pared by 3 bases and J by 4 bases, with 2 bases of the junction left unmatched. The CDR3 runs to 13 residues. CDR3 sequence (DNA): TGCAGTGCTAGCGGGGGGGGGTACAATGAGCAGTTCTTC. Protein sequence: CSASGGGYNEQFF.